One sample yielded the 13 T cell receptor beta chains listed below, sequenced in a study of cytomegalovirus exposure and HLA in healthy donors. PCR employed 60 Vbeta and 13 Jbeta primers. Profiling relied on immunoSEQ multiplex PCR, and the TCRdb table lists in-frame clones only, not all of them. This table has under 150,000 clones, more than 75% appearing once. Sequencing was done on a sample of PBMCs. The receptor set was obtained from a female donor in good health and CMV-seronegative.

The rearrangement links TRBV6-1 to TRBJ1-5, with no clear D. V lost 5 bases to trimming and J lost 3 bases, with 11 bases between them. CDR3 length: 14 residues. CDR1 is MNHNS and CDR2 is SASEGT in the germline V gene. CDR3 nucleotides: TGTGCCAGCAGTTCGGGGTTTGACAATCAGCCCCAGCATTTT. It yields the protein CASSSGFDNQPQHF.

This chain joins TRBV10-3 and TRBJ2-1; 7 bases line up with TRBD2. The CDR3 has 14 amino acids. Trimming cost V 0 bases and J 15 bases; bases outside gene matches: 11. Germline CDR1 ENHRY, CDR2 SYGVKD. CDR3 in amino acids: CAISESRGSSSGFF. The CDR3, as DNA: TGTGCCATCAGTGAGTCGAGGGGCTCATCTAGCGGGTTCTTC.

The J gene is TRBJ2-7, the V gene TRBV30; 9 bases are shared with TRBD2. V lost 2 bases and J lost 4; bases outside the gene matches: 9. The CDR3 runs 15 residues. CDR1 GTSNPN and CDR2 SVGIG come from the germline V gene (reference sequence). CDR3 bases: TGTGCCTGGAGTATGGGGACTAGCAATGTATACGAGCAGTACTTC. Its translation is CAWSMGTSNVYEQYF.

This clone was seen just once. The V gene is TRBV19, the J gene TRBJ1-5; D unclear. V was clipped by 3 bases and J by 9 bases, with 6 bases between them. Germline CDR1 and CDR2: LNHDA and SQIVND (reference sequence). The CDR3 has 11 amino acids. CDR3 sequence reads: CASSIEGPQHF. CDR3 nucleotide sequence: TGTGCCAGTAGTATTGAGGGGCCCCAGCATTTT.

The chain recombines TRBV12-5 with TRBJ2-7, with D perhaps matching TRBD1 (5 bases). CDR1 LGHNT and CDR2 FRNRAP come from the germline V gene. Trimming left V 7 bases short and J 5 bases short, with 15 bases between. This CDR3 has 13 amino acids. The chain's CDR3 is CASDLTGTDEQYF. CDR3 DNA sequence: TGTGCTAGTGACCTAACAGGTACTGACGAGCAGTACTTC.

This clone was observed once. The chain carries TRBV9 and TRBJ2-2, with 12 bases lining up with TRBD2. V was pared by 0 bases and J by 5 bases, with 2 bases of the junction left unmatched. CDR3 length: 16 amino acids. CDR1 and CDR2 (germline): SGDLS, YYNGEE. The CDR3 here is CASSVGGTSGTGELFF. For the CDR3, the DNA is TGTGCCAGCAGCGTAGGGGGGACTAGCGGGACCGGGGAGCTGTTTTTT.

With regard to this clone: A much larger clonotype is one base distant, so this may be a read error. The chain links TRBV11-1 to TRBJ1-2; 9 positions agree with TRBD1. The junction had 0 bases not matched to a gene; V was cut back by 3 bases and J by 4 bases. Germline loops: CDR1 SGHAT, CDR2 FQDESV (reference sequence). This CDR3 has 13 residues. CDR3 sequence: CASSLGQGYGYTF. The CDR3 DNA sequence: TGTGCCAGCAGCTTGGGACAGGGCTATGGCTACACCTTC.

This clone was detected once. V usage is TRBV10-2 and J usage is TRBJ1-4; TRBD1 is a possible D gene (6 bases). There are 15 residues in the CDR3. The germline V gene encodes CDR1 WSHSY and CDR2 SAAADI. The V gene lost 3 bases and the J gene lost 8 bases, with 16 bases spanning the gap. The CDR3 DNA follows: TGCGCCAGCAGTGATTTCAGGGGAAGAGGAGAAAAACTGTTTTTT. Its translation is CASSDFRGRGEKLFF.

J is TRBJ2-7 and V is TRBV9; the match to TRBD1 covers 7 bases. The CDR3 spans 15 residues. Trimming removed 2 bases from V and 1 base from J; junction bases left unmatched: 6. Germline lookup yields CDR1 SGDLS and CDR2 YYNGEE. This CDR3 reads CASSVGQHSSYEQYF. CDR3 DNA sequence: TGTGCCAGCAGCGTGGGACAGCATTCTTCCTACGAGCAGTACTTC.

This chain joins TRBV28 and TRBJ1-6; possibly TRBD1 for D (5 bases). The ends were cut back, 5 bases at V and 1 base at J, with 9 bases in the middle. This CDR3 is built from 15 residues. CDR1 and CDR2 (germline): MDHEN, SYDVKM. CDR3 coding DNA: TGTGCCAGCAGTCAGGGAGGGTCCTATAATTCACCCCTCCACTTT. Translating gives CASSQGGSYNSPLHF.

The V call is TRBV7-2, the J call TRBJ2-1; D might be TRBD1 (6 bases). The V end lost 1 base, the J end lost 2 bases, and 9 bases lay between the germline ends. CDR1 is SGHTA and CDR2 is FQGNSA in the germline V gene. The CDR3 consists of 15 residues. DNA of the CDR3: TGTGCCAGCAGCTTAGTGTGGGGGCCCTACAATGAGCAGTTCTTC. As protein: CASSLVWGPYNEQFF.

The chain uses TRBV9 and TRBJ2-3, with 8 bases matching TRBD2. The CDR3 spans 15 residues. Germline loops: CDR1 SGDLS, CDR2 YYNGEE. V shed 0 bases, J shed 5 bases, and the junction held 5 bases outside the gene matches. As DNA, the CDR3 is TGTGCCAGCAGCGTAGAGCCCCGGGGGGGAGATACGCAGTATTTT. It is translated as CASSVEPRGGDTQYF.

V is TRBV27 and J is TRBJ2-1; unclear D gene. There are 13 residues in the CDR3. Deletions cut 4 bases from V and 8 bases from J, with 12 bases between. CDR1 and CDR2 (germline): MNHEY, SMNVEV (reference sequence). Here the CDR3 reads CASSSPFLHEQFF. CDR3 bases: TGTGCCAGCAGTTCCCCTTTTCTCCATGAGCAGTTCTTC.